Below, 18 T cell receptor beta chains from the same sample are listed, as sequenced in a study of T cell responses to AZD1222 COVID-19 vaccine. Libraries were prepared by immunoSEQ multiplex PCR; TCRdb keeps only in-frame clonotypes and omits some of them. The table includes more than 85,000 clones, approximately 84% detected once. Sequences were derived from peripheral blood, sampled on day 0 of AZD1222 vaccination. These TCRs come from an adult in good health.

The CDR3 DNA sequence: TGTGCCAGCATCCGAGGGAGCTCCTACAATGAGCAGTTCTTC. This encodes CASIRGSSYNEQFF. This chain connects TRBV28 to TRBJ2-1, with a possible D match to TRBD2 (5 bases). Trimming cost V 7 bases and J 0 bases, with 10 bases left between them. Germline V lookup: CDR1 MDHEN, CDR2 SYDVKM. The CDR3 contains 14 residues.

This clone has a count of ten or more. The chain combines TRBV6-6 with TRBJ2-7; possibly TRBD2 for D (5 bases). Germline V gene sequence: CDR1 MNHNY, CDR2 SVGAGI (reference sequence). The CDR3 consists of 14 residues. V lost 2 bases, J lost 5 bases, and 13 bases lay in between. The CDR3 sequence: CASSYPQERDEQYV. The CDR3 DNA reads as TGTGCCAGCAGTTACCCCCAGGAGAGGGACGAGCAGTACGTC.

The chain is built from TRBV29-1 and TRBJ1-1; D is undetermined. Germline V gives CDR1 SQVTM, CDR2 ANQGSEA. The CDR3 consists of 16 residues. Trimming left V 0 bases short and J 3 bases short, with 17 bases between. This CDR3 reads CSVEDPPGGVYTEAFF. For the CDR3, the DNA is TGCAGCGTTGAAGATCCCCCGGGAGGAGTGTACACTGAAGCTTTCTTT.

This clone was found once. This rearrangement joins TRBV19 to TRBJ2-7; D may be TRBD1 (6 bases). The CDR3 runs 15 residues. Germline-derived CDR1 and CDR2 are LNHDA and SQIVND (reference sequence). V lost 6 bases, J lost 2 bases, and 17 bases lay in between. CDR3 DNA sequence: TGTGCCAGTAGCCAGGGACAAATTTTAACCTACGAGCAGTACTTC. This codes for CASSQGQILTYEQYF. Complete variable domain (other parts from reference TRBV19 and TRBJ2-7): DGGITQSPKYLFRKEGQNVTLSCEQNLNHDAMYWYRQDPGQGLRLIYYSQIVNDFQKGDIAEGYSVSREKKESFPLTVTSAQKNPTAFYLCASSQGQILTYEQYFGPGTRLTVT.

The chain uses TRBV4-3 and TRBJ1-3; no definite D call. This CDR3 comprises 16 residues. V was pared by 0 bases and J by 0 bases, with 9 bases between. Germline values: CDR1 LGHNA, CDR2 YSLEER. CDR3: CASSQDRAGSGNTIYF. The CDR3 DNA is TGCGCCAGCAGCCAAGATAGGGCAGGCTCTGGAAACACCATATATTTT.

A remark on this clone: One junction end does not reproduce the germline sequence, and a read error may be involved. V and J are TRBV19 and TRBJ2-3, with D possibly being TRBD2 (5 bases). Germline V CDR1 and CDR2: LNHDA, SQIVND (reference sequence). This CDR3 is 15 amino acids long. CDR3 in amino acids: CATSEGQGITDTQYF. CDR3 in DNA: TGTGCCACTAGTGAGGGCCAAGGCATCACAGATACGCAGTATTTT.

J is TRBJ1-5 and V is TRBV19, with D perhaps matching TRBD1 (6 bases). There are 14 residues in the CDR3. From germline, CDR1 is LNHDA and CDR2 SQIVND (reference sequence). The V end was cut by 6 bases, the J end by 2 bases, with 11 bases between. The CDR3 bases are TGTGCCAGTAGCCGGACAGTTCGCAATCAGCCCCAGCATTTT. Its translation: CASSRTVRNQPQHF.

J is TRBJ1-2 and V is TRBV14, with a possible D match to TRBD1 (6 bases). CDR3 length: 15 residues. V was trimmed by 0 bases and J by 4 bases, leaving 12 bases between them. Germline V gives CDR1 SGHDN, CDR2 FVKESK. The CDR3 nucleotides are TGTGCCAGCAGCCAAGATGCTGGCAGGGGCTATGGCTACACCTTC. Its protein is CASSQDAGRGYGYTF.

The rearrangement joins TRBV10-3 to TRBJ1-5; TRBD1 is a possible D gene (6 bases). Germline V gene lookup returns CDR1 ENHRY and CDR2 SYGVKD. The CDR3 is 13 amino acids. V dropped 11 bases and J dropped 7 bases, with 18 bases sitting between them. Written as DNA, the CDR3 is TGTGCCTCGCGGGGGGCGGGCGGCCAGCCCCAGCATTTT. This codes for CASRGAGGQPQHF.

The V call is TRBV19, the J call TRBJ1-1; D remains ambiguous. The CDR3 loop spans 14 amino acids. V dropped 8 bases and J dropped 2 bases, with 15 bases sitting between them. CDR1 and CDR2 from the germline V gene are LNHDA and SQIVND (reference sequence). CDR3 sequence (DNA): TGTGCCAGTGCAAATCAGGCGGGAAACACTGAAGCTTTCTTT. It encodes CASANQAGNTEAFF.

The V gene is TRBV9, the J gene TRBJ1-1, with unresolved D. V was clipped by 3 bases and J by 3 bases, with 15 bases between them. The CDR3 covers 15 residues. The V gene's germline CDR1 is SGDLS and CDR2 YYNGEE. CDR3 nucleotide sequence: TGTGCCAGCAGCGCCTCGTTGGCACCCTACACTGAAGCTTTCTTT. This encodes CASSASLAPYTEAFF.

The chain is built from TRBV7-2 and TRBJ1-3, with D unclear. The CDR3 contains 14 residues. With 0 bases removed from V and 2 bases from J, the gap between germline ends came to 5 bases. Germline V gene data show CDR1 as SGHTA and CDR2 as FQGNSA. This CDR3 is CASSLAGTGNTIYF. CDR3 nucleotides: TGTGCCAGCAGCTTAGCGGGAACTGGAAACACCATATATTTT. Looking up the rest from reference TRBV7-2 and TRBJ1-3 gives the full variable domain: GAGVSQSPSNKVTEKGKDVELRCDPISGHTALYWYRQSLGQGLEFLIYFQGNSAPDKSGLPSDRFSAERTGGSVSTLTIQRTQQEDSAVYLCASSLAGTGNTIYFGEGSWLTVV.

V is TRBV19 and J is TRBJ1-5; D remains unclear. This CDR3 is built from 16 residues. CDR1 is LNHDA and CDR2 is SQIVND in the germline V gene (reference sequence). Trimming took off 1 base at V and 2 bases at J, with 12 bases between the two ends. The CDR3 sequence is CASSIVGQVGNQPQHF. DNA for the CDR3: TGTGCCAGTAGTATAGTAGGGCAGGTGGGCAATCAGCCCCAGCATTTT. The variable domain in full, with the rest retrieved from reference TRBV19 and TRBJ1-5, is DGGITQSPKYLFRKEGQNVTLSCEQNLNHDAMYWYRQDPGQGLRLIYYSQIVNDFQKGDIAEGYSVSREKKESFPLTVTSAQKNPTAFYLCASSIVGQVGNQPQHFGDGTRLSIL.

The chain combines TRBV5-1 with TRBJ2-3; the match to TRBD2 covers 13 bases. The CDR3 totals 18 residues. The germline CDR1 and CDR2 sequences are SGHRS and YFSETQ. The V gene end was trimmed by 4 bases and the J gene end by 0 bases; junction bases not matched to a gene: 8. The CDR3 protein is CASSRGTSGTASTDTQYF. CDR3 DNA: TGCGCCAGCAGCCGTGGGACTAGCGGGACCGCTAGCACAGATACGCAGTATTTT.

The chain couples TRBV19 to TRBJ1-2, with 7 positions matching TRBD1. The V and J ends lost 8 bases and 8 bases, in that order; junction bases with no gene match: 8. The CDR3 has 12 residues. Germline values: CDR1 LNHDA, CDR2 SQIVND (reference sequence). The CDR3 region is CASRDRAEGYTF. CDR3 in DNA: TGTGCCAGTCGTGACAGGGCCGAGGGCTACACCTTC. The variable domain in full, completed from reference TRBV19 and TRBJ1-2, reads DGGITQSPKYLFRKEGQNVTLSCEQNLNHDAMYWYRQDPGQGLRLIYYSQIVNDFQKGDIAEGYSVSREKKESFPLTVTSAQKNPTAFYLCASRDRAEGYTFGSGTRLTVV.

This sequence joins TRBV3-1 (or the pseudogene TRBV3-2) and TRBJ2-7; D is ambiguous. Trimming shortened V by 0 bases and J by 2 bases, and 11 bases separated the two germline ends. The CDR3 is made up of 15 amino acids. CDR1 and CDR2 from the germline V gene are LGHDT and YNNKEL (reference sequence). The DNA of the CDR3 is TGTGCCAGCAGCCAAGAAGGCCACATAACCTACGAGCAGTACTTC. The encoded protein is CASSQEGHITYEQYF.

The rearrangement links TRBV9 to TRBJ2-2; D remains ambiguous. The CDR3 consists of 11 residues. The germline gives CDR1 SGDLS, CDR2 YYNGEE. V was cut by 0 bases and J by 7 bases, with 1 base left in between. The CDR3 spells CASSVGGELFF. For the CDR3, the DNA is TGTGCCAGCAGCGTAGGCGGGGAGCTGTTTTTT. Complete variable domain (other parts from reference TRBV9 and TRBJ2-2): DSGVTQTPKHLITATGQRVTLRCSPRSGDLSVYWYQQSLDQGLQFLIQYYNGEERAKGNILERFSAQQFPDLHSELNLSSLELGDSALYFCASSVGGELFFGEGSRLTVL.

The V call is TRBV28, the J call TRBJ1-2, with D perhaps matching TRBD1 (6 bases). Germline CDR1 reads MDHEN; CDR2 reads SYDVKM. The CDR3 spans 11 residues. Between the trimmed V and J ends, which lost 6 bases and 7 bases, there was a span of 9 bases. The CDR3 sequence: CASSYRAGYTF. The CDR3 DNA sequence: TGTGCCAGCAGCTACAGGGCTGGCTACACCTTC.